A single sample is the source of the 31 T cell receptor beta chains below, sequenced in a study of blood T cell repertoires in COVID-19. Produced via immunoSEQ multiplex PCR; TCRdb's table is partial and in-frame only. The sample lists 75,000 to 90,000 clones, approximately 88% occurring once. The sample consisted of peripheral blood. Source of these receptors: a man older than 75 with acute or convalescent COVID-19.

The sample holds a few counts of this clone. The rearrangement links TRBV21-1 to TRBJ1-3; the table calls TRBD1, which could not be checked here. TRBV21-1 is described as a pseudogene. This CDR3 has 15 residues. The CDR3 spells CAVAERTAIGNTIYF. For the CDR3, the DNA is TGTGCCGTGGCGGAGAGGACAGCGATCGGAAACACCATATATTTT.

CDR3 coding DNA: TGTGCCAGCTCTCCTAGACTACCATTCTACAATGAGCAGTTCTTC. This encodes CASSPRLPFYNEQFF. The chain employs TRBV18 and TRBJ2-1, with D possibly being TRBD2 (5 bases). The ends were cut back, 6 bases at V and 3 bases at J, with 15 bases in the middle. This CDR3 region has 15 residues. Germline V lookup: CDR1 KGHSH, CDR2 LQKENI.

The chain couples TRBV4-1 to TRBJ1-4, with D maybe TRBD1 (5 bases). The V and J ends lost 0 bases and 0 bases respectively, with 14 bases between them. CDR1 is MGHRA, CDR2 YSYEKL, per germline. The CDR3 loop spans 18 amino acids. CDR3 in DNA: TGCGCCAGCAGCCAAGATGCGGCAGGGTATGCAACTAATGAAAAACTGTTTTTT. It yields the protein CASSQDAAGYATNEKLFF.

The rearrangement joins TRBV19 to TRBJ2-7; D gene uncertain. V was cut by 6 bases and J by 6 bases, with 18 bases left in between. Germline V gene lookup returns CDR1 LNHDA and CDR2 SQIVND (reference sequence). The CDR3 runs 14 residues. The CDR3 sequence: CASSFATVSGEQYF. The CDR3 nucleotides read TGTGCCAGTAGCTTCGCTACCGTGTCTGGCGAGCAGTACTTC.

The chain employs TRBV4-1 and TRBJ1-5; 7 nucleotides line up with TRBD1. The germline V gene has CDR1 MGHRA and CDR2 YSYEKL. V was clipped by 0 bases and J by 6 bases; unmatched bases: 5. This CDR3 is 15 amino acids long. The CDR3, as DNA: TGCGCCAGCAGCCAAGATCCGACAGGGACTCAGCCCCAGCATTTT. Protein product: CASSQDPTGTQPQHF.

This chain uses TRBV6-5 with TRBJ2-4, with a tentative D call TRBD2 (5 bases). CDR1 and CDR2 (germline): MNHEY, SVGAGI. V was trimmed by 2 bases and J by 14 bases, leaving 10 bases between them. This CDR3 region has 11 residues. The CDR3 protein is CASSYGPGEYF. The CDR3 bases are TGTGCCAGCAGTTACGGACCCGGGGAGTACTTC.

The CDR3 sequence is CASRRDRVYSRGTGELFF. DNA of the CDR3: TGTGCCAGCAGGAGGGACAGGGTCTATTCGAGAGGCACCGGGGAGCTGTTTTTT. This sequence joins TRBV6-4 and TRBJ2-2; TRBD1 matches 9 bases. The CDR3 covers 18 residues. Germline lookup yields CDR1 MRHNA and CDR2 SNTAGT. J gave up 4 bases and V 6 bases, and 15 bases lay outside the gene matches.

The chain is built from TRBV30 and TRBJ1-1; 9 bases align to TRBD1. The V gene's germline CDR1 is GTSNPN and CDR2 SVGIG (reference sequence). The CDR3 has 12 amino acids. With V trimmed by 5 bases and J by 3 bases, 1 base remained unmatched. The CDR3 loop reads CAWGTGYTEAFF. CDR3 coding DNA: TGTGCCTGGGGGACAGGGTACACTGAAGCTTTCTTT.

This chain links TRBV29-1 with TRBJ2-7; 7 bases agree with TRBD2. This CDR3 has 14 amino acids. The V and J ends lost 1 base and 0 bases, in that order; junction bases with no gene match: 3. Per the germline V gene, CDR1 is SQVTM and CDR2 is ANQGSEA. CDR3 bases: TGCAGCGTTGAAGGGCGGGAGTCCTCCTACGAGCAGTACTTC. This codes for CSVEGRESSYEQYF.

This clone was seen only a few times. The rearrangement uses TRBV10-3 and TRBJ1-6, with a weak D call TRBD1 (5 bases). The CDR3 runs to 15 residues. V dropped 0 bases and J dropped 9 bases, with 12 bases sitting between them. Germline-derived CDR1 and CDR2 are ENHRY and SYGVKD. As DNA, the CDR3 is TGTGCCATCAGTGAGTCGAGGCAGGGAAGTTCACCCCTCCACTTT. Translated, it gives CAISESRQGSSPLHF.

The V and J genes are TRBV18 and TRBJ1-1; D not certain. The CDR3 is 12 amino acids. The germline CDR1 and CDR2 sequences are KGHSH and LQKENI. The ends were cut back, 5 bases at V and 4 bases at J, with 8 bases in the middle. The CDR3 sequence is CASSYGVTEAFF. As DNA, the CDR3 is TGTGCCAGCTCATACGGGGTCACTGAAGCTTTCTTT.

The chain joins TRBV12-3 or TRBV12-4 to TRBJ1-5; D might be TRBD1 (5 bases). Trimming left V 6 bases short and J 4 bases short, with 10 bases between. The CDR3 has 13 residues. DNA for the CDR3: TGTGCCAGCAGCCCTCAGGGAAATCAGCCCCAGCATTTT. This gives the protein CASSPQGNQPQHF.

This clone was observed once. V gene TRBV6-1 combines with J gene TRBJ2-1; 7 bases are a match to TRBD2. Germline V gene lookup returns CDR1 MNHNS and CDR2 SASEGT. V trimming: 3 bases; J trimming: 2 bases; junction bases outside the gene matches: 4. This CDR3 has 15 amino acids. The CDR3 DNA follows: TGTGCCAGCAGTGACGAAGCGGGGACCTACAATGAGCAGTTCTTC. Encoded protein: CASSDEAGTYNEQFF.

CDR3 nucleotides: TGCGCCAGCAGCTTAGGACAGGCGGAAAGCTACACCTTC. It yields the protein CASSLGQAESYTF. The V gene is TRBV5-1, the J gene TRBJ1-2; 7 bases agree with TRBD1. The CDR3 extends over 13 amino acids. Per germline, CDR1 SGHRS and CDR2 YFSETQ. The V segment lost 2 bases and the J segment 9 bases; nucleotides outside the gene matches: 7.

The chain combines TRBV3-1 (or the pseudogene TRBV3-2) with TRBJ1-2; D ambiguous. The CDR3 contains 15 residues. The germline CDR1 and CDR2 sequences are LGHDT and YNNKEL (reference sequence). V was pared by 1 base and J by 0 bases, with 9 bases between. CDR3 region: CASSQGVGANYGYTF. The CDR3 nucleotides are TGTGCCAGCAGCCAAGGAGTGGGAGCTAACTATGGCTACACCTTC.

The chain is built from TRBV18 and TRBJ2-1; maybe TRBD2 (6 bases). CDR1 is KGHSH, CDR2 LQKENI, per germline. Trimming pared 2 bases from V and 8 bases from J, leaving 10 bases between. This CDR3 spans 13 amino acids. Here the CDR3 reads CASSPGGLDEQFF. The CDR3 DNA reads as TGTGCCAGCTCACCAGGGGGGTTGGATGAGCAGTTCTTC.

The chain has TRBV9 and TRBJ1-2; perhaps TRBD1 as D (5 bases). The CDR3 runs to 15 residues. V was cut by 5 bases and J by 8 bases, with 22 bases left in between. CDR1 is SGDLS and CDR2 is YYNGEE in the germline V gene. CDR3 sequence: CASSGRGGLEEGYTF. CDR3 nucleotides: TGTGCCAGCAGTGGACGGGGGGGACTGGAAGAGGGCTACACCTTC.

The J gene is TRBJ1-2, the V gene TRBV19; D call uncertain. The CDR3 contains 13 residues. Trimming stripped 3 bases from V and 3 bases from J, with 8 bases between. Looked up from germline, CDR1 is LNHDA and CDR2 is SQIVND (reference sequence). Written as DNA, the CDR3 is TGTGCCAGTAGTATTCAAACAGACTATGGCTACACCTTC. Its translation: CASSIQTDYGYTF.

The chain links TRBV5-1 to TRBJ1-2, with 7 nucleotides matching TRBD1. The V gene's germline CDR1 is SGHRS and CDR2 YFSETQ. Germline trimming cut 5 bases from V and 2 bases from J; bases unmatched to any gene: 9. CDR3 length: 15 amino acids. The CDR3 coding sequence is TGCGCCAGCAGTCAATGGGACAGCTCAAACTATGGCTACACCTTC. Protein: CASSQWDSSNYGYTF.

The chain links TRBV19 to TRBJ2-1; 7 bases align to TRBD2. This CDR3 spans 17 amino acids. The V gene end was trimmed by 3 bases and the J gene end by 4 bases; junction bases not matched to a gene: 12. Germline CDR1 LNHDA, CDR2 SQIVND (reference sequence). The CDR3 reads CASSIGGGLPRYNEQFF. The CDR3 DNA follows: TGTGCCAGTAGTATTGGGGGAGGGCTTCCGAGGTACAATGAGCAGTTCTTC. Using reference TRBV19 and TRBJ2-1 for the parts outside the CDR3, the full variable domain is DGGITQSPKYLFRKEGQNVTLSCEQNLNHDAMYWYRQDPGQGLRLIYYSQIVNDFQKGDIAEGYSVSREKKESFPLTVTSAQKNPTAFYLCASSIGGGLPRYNEQFFGPGTRLTVL.

This clone has only one observation. The chain recombines TRBV29-1 with TRBJ1-4; D remains unclear. The germline V gene encodes CDR1 SQVTM and CDR2 ANQGSEA. Trimming removed 5 bases from V and 6 bases from J, with 13 bases in between. CDR3 length: 13 amino acids. This chain's CDR3 is CSVLPENHEKLFF. DNA of the CDR3: TGCAGCGTTCTGCCTGAGAATCATGAAAAACTGTTTTTT.

The DNA of the CDR3 is TGTGCCAGTAGTACCACAGGGGGCATAACTGAAGCTTTCTTT. Its translation is CASSTTGGITEAFF. This chain joins TRBV19 and TRBJ1-1, with 9 bases fitting TRBD1. The V and J ends lost 4 bases and 5 bases, in that order; junction bases with no gene match: 5. The CDR3 consists of 14 residues. CDR1 and CDR2 (germline): LNHDA, SQIVND (reference sequence).

This chain uses TRBV7-9 with TRBJ1-1; D unclear. The CDR3 contains 13 residues. Germline CDR1 reads SEHNR; CDR2 reads FQNEAQ (reference sequence). Trimming removed 0 bases at V and 9 bases at J, with 11 bases between. DNA of the CDR3: TGTGCCAGCAGCTTAGCACTACCTGGTCAAGCTTTCTTT. This sequence encodes CASSLALPGQAFF.

The chain links TRBV5-1 to TRBJ2-4; maybe TRBD2 (6 bases). V was cut by 0 bases and J by 0 bases, with 22 bases left in between. This CDR3 is 20 amino acids long. The germline gives CDR1 SGHRS, CDR2 YFSETQ. The CDR3 DNA reads as TGCGCCAGCAGCTTGGGCCCAACTCCGGGAGACTTTCTAGCCAAAAACATTCAGTACTTC. It specifies CASSLGPTPGDFLAKNIQYF.

The gene calls are TRBV7-3 and TRBJ2-1; 9 nucleotides agree with TRBD2. CDR3 length: 16 residues. Germline V lookup: CDR1 SGHTA, CDR2 FQGTGA. J gave up 4 bases and V 4 bases, and 8 bases lay outside the gene matches. The CDR3 region has the DNA TGTGCCAGCAGCTCCCGCGGCCTAGCGGGGTACAATGAGCAGTTCTTC. It is translated as CASSSRGLAGYNEQFF. The full variable domain, with the rest looked up from reference TRBV7-3 and TRBJ2-1, is GAGVSQTPSNKVTEKGKYVELRCDPISGHTALYWYRQSLGQGPEFLIYFQGTGAADDSGLPNDRFFAVRPEGSVSTLKIQRTERGDSAVYLCASSSRGLAGYNEQFFGPGTRLTVL.

This clone was recorded only once. The chain has TRBV11-3 and TRBJ2-2, with D perhaps matching TRBD1 (6 bases). The CDR3 sequence is 12 residues long. The V and J ends lost 7 bases and 7 bases respectively, with 10 bases between them. Per germline, CDR1 SGHNT and CDR2 YENEEA. The CDR3 loop reads CASKSRGGELFF. The CDR3 nucleotides read TGTGCCAGCAAGAGCAGGGGCGGGGAGCTGTTTTTT.

The V gene is TRBV5-1, the J gene TRBJ1-1; 8 nucleotides align to TRBD1. After removal of 0 bases from V and 1 base from J, the junction contained 2 bases not matched to a gene. CDR1 is SGHRS and CDR2 is YFSETQ in the germline V gene. The CDR3 is made up of 15 amino acids. The CDR3 here is CASSLGQGRNTEAFF. CDR3 nucleotides: TGCGCCAGCAGCTTGGGACAGGGGCGGAACACTGAAGCTTTCTTT.

The chain links TRBV5-1 to TRBJ1-6, with D tentatively TRBD1 (5 bases). Per the germline V gene, CDR1 is SGHRS and CDR2 is YFSETQ. V shed 4 bases and J shed 5 bases, with 16 bases lying between them. The CDR3 spans 16 residues. This CDR3 reads CASSPEGPTHNSPLHF. The CDR3 DNA sequence: TGCGCCAGCAGCCCGGAGGGGCCGACCCATAATTCACCCCTCCACTTT.

The chain joins TRBV2 to TRBJ1-1; D is possibly TRBD1 (5 bases). This CDR3 region has 13 residues. Trimming stripped 8 bases from V and 5 bases from J, with 15 bases between. CDR1 is SNHLY, CDR2 FYNNEI, per germline. The CDR3 bases are TGTGCCAGCCGATTCGACAGCGGGACTGAAGCTTTCTTT. Amino acid sequence: CASRFDSGTEAFF. Full variable domain (remainder filled in from reference TRBV2 and TRBJ1-1): EPEVTQTPSHQVTQMGQEVILRCVPISNHLYFYWYRQILGQKVEFLVSFYNNEISEKSEIFDDQFSVERPDGSNFTLKIRSTKLEDSAMYFCASRFDSGTEAFFGQGTRLTVV.

The chain links TRBV3-1 (or the pseudogene TRBV3-2) to TRBJ2-3; TRBD1 agrees at 10 bases. V shed 4 bases and J 0 bases; nucleotides not matched to a gene: 7. Germline assignment: CDR1 LGHDT and CDR2 YNNKEL (reference sequence). This CDR3 spans 17 amino acids. Written as DNA, the CDR3 is TGTGCCAGCAGCCGTGCGACAGGGGGCACTAGCACAGATACGCAGTATTTT. It translates to CASSRATGGTSTDTQYF.

The V gene is TRBV27, the J gene TRBJ2-3; 9 bases line up with TRBD2. Germline V CDR1 and CDR2: MNHEY, SMNVEV (reference sequence). The CDR3 spans 17 residues. J lost 2 bases, V lost 2 bases, and 8 bases had no gene match. The CDR3 DNA sequence: TGTGCCAGCAGTTTAGAAGGTCTAGCGGGGCCCACAGATACGCAGTATTTT. Translated, it gives CASSLEGLAGPTDTQYF.